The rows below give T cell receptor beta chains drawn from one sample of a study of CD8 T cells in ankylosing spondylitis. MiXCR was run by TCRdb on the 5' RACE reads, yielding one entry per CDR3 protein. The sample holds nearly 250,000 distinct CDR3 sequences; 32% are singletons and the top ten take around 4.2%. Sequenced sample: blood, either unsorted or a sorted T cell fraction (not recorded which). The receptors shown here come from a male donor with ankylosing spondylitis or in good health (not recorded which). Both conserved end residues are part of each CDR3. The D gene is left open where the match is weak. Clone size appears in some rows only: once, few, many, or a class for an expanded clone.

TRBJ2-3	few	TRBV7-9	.	TGTGCCAGCAGCTCTGGGGTGGTAGATACGCAGTATTTT	CASSSGVVDTQYF
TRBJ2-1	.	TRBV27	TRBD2	TGTGCCAGCAGTCCCTGGACTAGCGGGGGGGTAAGCAATGAGCAGTTCTTC	CASSPWTSGGVSNEQFF
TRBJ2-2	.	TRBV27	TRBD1	TGTGCCAGCACCTCGACAGGGTCGACCACCGGGGAGCTGTTTTTT	CASTSTGSTTGELFF
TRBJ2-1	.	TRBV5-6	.	TGTGCCAGCAGCCGCCGGGTTGCTACCTACAATGAGCAGTTCTTC	CASSRRVATYNEQFF
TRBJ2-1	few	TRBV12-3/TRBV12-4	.	TGTGCCAGCAGTTCCCCAAGGGGGGGGAAAGCAAACAATGAGCAGTTCTTC	CASSSPRGGKANNEQFF
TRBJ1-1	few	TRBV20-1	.	TGCAGTGCTAGAGATGTCAGGGGACTAAGTATTACTGAAGCTTTCTTT	CSARDVRGLSITEAFF
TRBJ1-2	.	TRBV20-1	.	TGCAGTGCCATACGACATAGTATAGACTATGGCTACACCTTC	CSAIRHSIDYGYTF
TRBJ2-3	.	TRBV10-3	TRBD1	TGTGCCATCGGGGACAGACCTCAAAAGGCGCAGTATTTT	CAIGDRPQKAQYF
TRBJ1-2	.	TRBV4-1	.	TGCGCCAGCAGCCAAGTCAGCTCGGGCAGCCCCTATGGCTACACCTTC	CASSQVSSGSPYGYTF
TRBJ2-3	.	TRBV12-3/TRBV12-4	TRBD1	TGTGCCAGCAGTTTAAGCGGCAGGGGGCTTACAGATACGCAGTATTTT	CASSLSGRGLTDTQYF
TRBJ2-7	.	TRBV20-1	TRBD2	TGCAGTGCTCGAGATAGCGGGGGTCGCTACGAGCAGTACTTC	CSARDSGGRYEQYF
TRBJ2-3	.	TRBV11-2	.	TGTGCCAGCAGCACCTTGACCGGGGATACGCAGTATTTT	CASSTLTGDTQYF
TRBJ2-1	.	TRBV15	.	TGTGCCACCAGTACGAATACCGCGAGGCACTACAATGAGCAGTTCTTC	CATSTNTARHYNEQFF
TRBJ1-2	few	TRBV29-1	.	TGCAGCGTATTAGGACAGCCGTCTGGCTACACCTTC	CSVLGQPSGYTF
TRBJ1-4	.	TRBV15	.	TGTGCCACCAGCGTGTCGGGGAGGACTAATGAAAAACTGTTTTTT	CATSVSGRTNEKLFF
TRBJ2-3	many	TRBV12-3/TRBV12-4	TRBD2	TGTGCCAGCAGCGGACTAGCGGGGAGCACAGATACGCAGTATTTT	CASSGLAGSTDTQYF
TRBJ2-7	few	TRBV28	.	TGTGCCAGCAGCGTCACCAGGGGCGAGCAGTACTTC	CASSVTRGEQYF
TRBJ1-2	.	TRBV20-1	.	TGCAGTGCTCCTGTCCGAGGGGGGTCCAACTATGGCTACACCTTC	CSAPVRGGSNYGYTF
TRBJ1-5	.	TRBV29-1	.	TGCAGCGTTGTGGCGGGAAAAGGAGCCCAGCATTTT	CSVVAGKGAQHF
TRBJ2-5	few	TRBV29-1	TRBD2	TGCAGCGTAGCCGGGACTAGCGGGGGGTATCCGGAGACCCAGTACTTC	CSVAGTSGGYPETQYF
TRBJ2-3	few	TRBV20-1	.	TGCAGTGCAACGGGGCGGGGTCGGGATACGCAGTATTTT	CSATGRGRDTQYF
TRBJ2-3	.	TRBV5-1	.	TGCGCCAGCAGCTTGGGGCCCCTGACAAGTATAAGCACAGATACGCAGTATTTT	CASSLGPLTSISTDTQYF
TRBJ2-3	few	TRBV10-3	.	TGTGCCATCAGTGAGCGCACAGATACGCAGTATTTT	CAISERTDTQYF
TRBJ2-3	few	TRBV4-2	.	TGTGCCAGCAGCCCCAGGCGCTTACAGCGAGCTAACACAGATACGCAGTATTTT	CASSPRRLQRANTDTQYF
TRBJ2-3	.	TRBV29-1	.	TGCAGCGTTCGGGTTGATACGCAGTATTTT	CSVRVDTQYF
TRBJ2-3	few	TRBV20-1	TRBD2	TGCAGTGCTAGAGACCTAGCGGGGGGTAGCACAGATACGCAGTATTTT	CSARDLAGGSTDTQYF
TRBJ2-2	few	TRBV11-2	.	TGTGCCAGCAGCTTAGGTATACGTATCCAGACCGGGGAGCTGTTTTTT	CASSLGIRIQTGELFF
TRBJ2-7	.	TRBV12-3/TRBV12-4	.	TGTGCCAGCAGACAGTCGGGCGAGCAGTACTTC	CASRQSGEQYF
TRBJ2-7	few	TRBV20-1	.	TGCAGTGCAATTCCGCAGGGGTCCTTAGCCTACGAGCAGTACTTC	CSAIPQGSLAYEQYF
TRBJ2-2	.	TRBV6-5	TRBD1	TGTGCCAGCAGTTACTTCCCCCGGACAGGGGGCGGTAACACCGGGGAGCTGTTTTTT	CASSYFPRTGGGNTGELFF
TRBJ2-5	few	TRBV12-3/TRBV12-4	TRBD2	TGTGCCAGCAGTTTACTAGCGGGGGGAGGGGAGACCCAGTACTTC	CASSLLAGGGETQYF
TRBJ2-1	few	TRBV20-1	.	TGCAGTGCTTTTCGGGATGAGCAGTTCTTC	CSAFRDEQFF
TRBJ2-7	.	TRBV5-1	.	TGCGCCAGCAGCTTGGCTGGATTCGGGTACGAGCAGTACTTC	CASSLAGFGYEQYF
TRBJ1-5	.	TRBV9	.	TGTGCCAGCAGCGAGATGGGACGGATCAATCAGCCCCAGCATTTT	CASSEMGRINQPQHF
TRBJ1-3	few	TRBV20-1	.	TGCAGTGCTAGCGCCGACCCCTCTGGAAACACCATATATTTT	CSASADPSGNTIYF
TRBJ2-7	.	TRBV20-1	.	TGCAGTGCTGGATCCCCGGGGGCCTACGAGCAGTACTTC	CSAGSPGAYEQYF
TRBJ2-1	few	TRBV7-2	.	TGTGCCAGCAGCTTTCGAGGGGCCTTAAACAATGAGCAGTTCTTC	CASSFRGALNNEQFF
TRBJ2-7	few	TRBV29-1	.	TGCAGCGTTGAATCGGGGGTTAGGAGGGACGAGCAGTACTTC	CSVESGVRRDEQYF
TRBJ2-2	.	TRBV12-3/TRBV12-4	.	TGTGCCAGCAGACTGGACAGTCTGGAGCTGTTTTTT	CASRLDSLELFF
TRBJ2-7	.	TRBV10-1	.	TGCGCCAGCAGTGAGTCATCTGGGGGGGGCCCTTGGGAGCAGTACTTC	CASSESSGGGPWEQYF
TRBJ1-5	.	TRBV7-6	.	TGTGCCAGCAGCTTAGGGGGGGGGCCCCAGCATTTT	CASSLGGGPQHF
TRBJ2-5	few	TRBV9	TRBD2	TGTGCCAGCAGCGTAGCGGGACTAGCCGAGACCCAGTACTTC	CASSVAGLAETQYF
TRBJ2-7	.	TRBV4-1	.	TGCGCCAGCAGCCCAAGTGCAGGACGGGACTACGAGCAGTACTTC	CASSPSAGRDYEQYF
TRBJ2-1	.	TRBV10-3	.	TGTGCCATCAGTGAGTCGGCGGGACAGAGCTCCTACAATGAGCAGTTCTTC	CAISESAGQSSYNEQFF
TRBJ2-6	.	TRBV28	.	TGTGCCAGCAGTTTCTACTCTGGGGCCAACGTCCTGACTTTC	CASSFYSGANVLTF
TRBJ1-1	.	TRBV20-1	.	TGCAGTGCTAGAGAGATGTCAGTGGGTGAAGCTTTCTTT	CSAREMSVGEAFF